The present entry profiles one T cell receptor beta chain with its context. Researchers sorted participants into cohorts using their self-reported clinical history. This sample was included in a study of blood T cell repertoires in COVID-19. About the study: In each case, the material was cDNA or gDNA derived from T cells, B-cell-depleted T cells, or PBMCs.

Trimming removed 1 base at V and 11 bases at J, with 17 bases between. Germline V gene data show CDR1 as LGHDT and CDR2 as YNNKEL (reference sequence). CDR3 length: 14 amino acids. The protocol was immunoSEQ multiplex PCR, while the TCRdb copy is restricted to in-frame clones and leaves out a portion. The table has some 260,000 clones, 85% to 90% seen once. This receptor was identified in a man between 35 and 55 years old who had recovered from COVID-19. The sequencing sample was made of PBMCs or T cells enriched from blood (not recorded which). V and J are TRBV3-1 (or the pseudogene TRBV3-2) and TRBJ1-1; the D gene is possibly TRBD1 (5 bases). CDR3 nucleotide sequence: TGTGCCAGCAGCCAAGGAGACAGCCCCCTGAGGGCTTTCTTT. It is translated as CASSQGDSPLRAFF.